This T cell receptor (beta chain) was sequenced for a study of cytomegalovirus exposure and HLA in healthy donors. Whole-study findings and limits: Most TCR sequences were seen very rarely across donors, but some public TCRs occurred in many. Among TCR beta chains, those listed as cytomegalovirus-associated numbered some 160. Later, an analysis found that TCR clusters from the first cohort tended to co-occur in the 90 to 150 validation repertoires.

Produced via immunoSEQ multiplex PCR; TCRdb's table is partial and in-frame only. The sample consists of fewer than 85,000 clones, 94% of them appearing once. With regard to this clone: Its antigen is currently unknown.

V was trimmed by 7 bases and J by 5 bases, leaving 12 bases between them. The CDR3 runs 11 residues. Germline lookup yields CDR1 SQVTM and CDR2 ANQGSEA. The V call is TRBV29-1, the J call TRBJ2-7; TRBD1 is a possible D gene (6 bases). Sequencing was done on a sample of PBMCs. The TCR originated in a woman aged 18-29 years in good health and CMV-seronegative. DNA of the CDR3: TGCAGCGCCAGGGGAAACCACGAGCAGTACTTC. This translates into CSARGNHEQYF.